The T cell receptor beta chain described here comes from a study of tissue T cells after allogeneic stem cell transplantation. Assay: immunoSEQ multiplex PCR; the TCRdb copy retains only in-frame clones and omits some. The sample holds 9,500 to 15,000 clones; about 73% are singletons and the top ten take 13% to 15%. The V and J ends lost 1 base and 4 bases respectively, with 10 bases between them. The CDR3 totals 14 residues. From germline, CDR1 is LGHNT and CDR2 FRNRAP. General study points: Only a limited share of tissue TCRs appeared in blood or spleen.

As regards this clone: The antigen is undetermined.

This receptor was identified in a woman aged 18-50 years with breast cancer. V usage is TRBV12-5 and J usage is TRBJ1-1; TRBD1 might be the D (5 bases). The material was tissue from the right colon, obtained at autopsy. DNA for the CDR3: TGTGCTAGTGGTTTGGACCGGAGGGGCACTGAAGCTTTCTTT. Residues: CASGLDRRGTEAFF. Full variable domain (remainder filled in from reference TRBV12-5 and TRBJ1-1): DARVTQTPRHKVTEMGQEVTMRCQPILGHNTVFWYRQTMMQGLELLAYFRNRAPLDDSGMPKDRFSAEMPDATLATLKIQPSEPRDSAVYFCASGLDRRGTEAFFGQGTRLTVV.